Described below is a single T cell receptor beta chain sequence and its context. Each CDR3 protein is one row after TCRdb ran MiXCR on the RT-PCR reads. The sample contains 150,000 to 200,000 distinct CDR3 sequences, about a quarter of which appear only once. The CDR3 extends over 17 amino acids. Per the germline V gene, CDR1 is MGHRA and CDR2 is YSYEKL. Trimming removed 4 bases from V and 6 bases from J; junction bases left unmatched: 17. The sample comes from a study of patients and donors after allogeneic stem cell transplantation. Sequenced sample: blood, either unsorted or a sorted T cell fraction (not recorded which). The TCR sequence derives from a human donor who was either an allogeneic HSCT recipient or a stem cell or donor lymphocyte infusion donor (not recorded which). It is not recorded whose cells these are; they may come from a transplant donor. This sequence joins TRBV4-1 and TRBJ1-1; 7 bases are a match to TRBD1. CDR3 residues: CASSLSGTGAVTPEAFF. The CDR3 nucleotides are TGCGCCAGCAGCCTAAGCGGAACAGGGGCCGTCACCCCTGAAGCTTTCTTT.